A single sample gave rise to the 30 T cell receptor beta chains below, sequenced in a study of cytomegalovirus exposure and HLA in healthy donors. This PCR relied on a set of 60 Vbeta primers and 13 Jbeta primers. The assay was immunoSEQ multiplex PCR, and TCRdb's table has in-frame clones only and misses some. The table has more than 75,000 clones, 70% to 90% seen once. The sequenced sample was PBMCs. Every receptor here comes from a man aged 18 to 29 in good health and CMV-seronegative.

The genes are TRBV27 and TRBJ1-1; D is perhaps TRBD1 (6 bases). There are 15 residues in the CDR3. From germline, CDR1 is MNHEY and CDR2 SMNVEV (reference sequence). V was pared by 4 bases and J by 3 bases, with 15 bases between. CDR3 protein: CASSYRLGGDTEAFF. The CDR3 coding sequence is TGTGCCAGCAGTTACCGATTAGGGGGTGACACTGAAGCTTTCTTT.

This clone was seen a single time. The junction departs from germline at one end; a sequencing error may be responsible. The chain employs TRBV7-2 and TRBJ2-4; 7 bases are shared with TRBD1. The CDR3 sequence is 13 residues long. CDR1 and CDR2 (germline): SGHTA, FQGNSA. CDR3 sequence reads: CASTGTAKNIQYF. In DNA, the CDR3 is TGTGCCAGCACCGGGACAGCCAAGAACATTCAGTACTTC.

In the case of this clone: The junction and the germline gene differ at one end; a read error may be behind it. The CDR3 DNA is TGTGCCACCCAACAGGGACGGACCACAGATGCGCAGTATTTT. The encoded protein is CATQQGRTTDAQYF. The chain employs TRBV6-6 and TRBJ2-3; tentative D call: TRBD1 (6 bases). The CDR3 extends over 14 amino acids. Germline assignment: CDR1 MNHNY and CDR2 SVGAGI (reference sequence).

The genes are TRBV15 and TRBJ1-1; 12 bases map to TRBD1. Germline-derived CDR1 and CDR2 are LNHNV and YYDKDF (reference sequence). Trimming removed 5 bases from V and 8 bases from J; junction bases left unmatched: 12. CDR3 length equals 16 residues. The CDR3 DNA is TGTGCCACCAGCCGCTATTTGGGGACAGGGGGCGCCGAAGCTTTCTTT. Translation gives CATSRYLGTGGAEAFF.

The CDR3 sequence: CASSSQPTGNTEAFF. In DNA, the CDR3 is TGCGCCAGCAGCTCTCAACCGACAGGGAACACTGAAGCTTTCTTT. This sequence joins TRBV5-1 and TRBJ1-1; the D gene is possibly TRBD1 (6 bases). From germline, CDR1 is SGHRS and CDR2 YFSETQ. The V gene lost 3 bases and the J gene lost 1 base, with 13 bases spanning the gap. The CDR3 is 15 amino acids.

V and J are TRBV28 and TRBJ1-1; 7 bases fit TRBD1. The CDR3 has 16 residues. Germline V lookup: CDR1 MDHEN, CDR2 SYDVKM. J gave up 3 bases and V 8 bases, and 15 bases lay outside the gene matches. The CDR3 is CASLPGTAKGYTEAFF. In DNA form, the CDR3 reads TGTGCCAGCCTCCCCGGGACAGCTAAAGGGTACACTGAAGCTTTCTTT.

The rearrangement joins TRBV11-2 to TRBJ1-3, with D possibly matching TRBD1 (5 bases). CDR3 length: 16 residues. The germline CDR1 and CDR2 sequences are SGHAT and FQNNGV. Trimming removed 5 bases at V and 4 bases at J, with 18 bases between. The CDR3 sequence is CASSNRQRPGGNTIYF. As DNA, the CDR3 is TGTGCCAGCAGCAACCGACAGCGCCCTGGGGGAAACACCATATATTTT.

This chain links TRBV9 with TRBJ2-7; the D gene is possibly TRBD1 (5 bases). Germline V gene data show CDR1 as SGDLS and CDR2 as YYNGEE. The CDR3 runs to 16 residues. V was cut by 2 bases and J by 3 bases, with 18 bases left in between. CDR3 residues: CASSVTDLSARYEQYF. CDR3 nucleotides: TGTGCCAGCAGCGTGACAGACCTTTCCGCCCGCTACGAGCAGTACTTC.

This sequence joins TRBV5-4 and TRBJ1-3, with D possibly TRBD1 on 6 matching bases. The CDR3 sequence is 17 residues long. Germline lookup yields CDR1 SGHNT and CDR2 YYREEE (reference sequence). V was clipped by 0 bases and J by 4 bases, with 17 bases between them. CDR3 sequence: CASSLAAGGASGNTIYF. In nucleotides, the CDR3 is TGTGCCAGCAGCTTGGCCGCGGGGGGCGCCTCAGGAAACACCATATATTTT.

V gene TRBV7-2 combines with J gene TRBJ2-7, with D hard to call. Per the germline V gene, CDR1 is SGHTA and CDR2 is FQGNSA. This CDR3 has 14 amino acids. Trimming removed 1 base at V and 5 bases at J, with 12 bases between. Here the CDR3 reads CASSLVGRINEQYF. The CDR3 DNA reads TGTGCCAGCAGCTTAGTAGGCAGGATCAACGAGCAGTACTTC.

The V gene is TRBV9, the J gene TRBJ1-5; no clear D. Germline V gene sequence: CDR1 SGDLS, CDR2 YYNGEE. The CDR3 has 16 amino acids. The V gene lost 4 bases and the J gene lost 3 bases, with 17 bases spanning the gap. The DNA for the CDR3 is TGTGCCAGCAGCACCCGGGTTAGGCAGCACAATCAGCCCCAGCATTTT. Its protein is CASSTRVRQHNQPQHF.

CDR3 sequence (DNA): TGCGCCAGCAGCCAAGTACGGGGACTAGCGGTCTACGAGCAGTACTTC. Translating gives CASSQVRGLAVYEQYF. The chain is built from TRBV4-3 and TRBJ2-7; 11 nucleotides match TRBD2. There are 16 residues in the CDR3. Germline CDR1 LGHNA, CDR2 YSLEER. V shed 1 base and J 3 bases; nucleotides not matched to a gene: 5.

The chain joins TRBV5-1 to TRBJ2-7, with TRBD2 matching over 11 bases. V trimming: 1 base; J trimming: 7 bases; junction bases outside the gene matches: 4. This CDR3 is 14 amino acids long. Germline CDR1 is SGHRS and CDR2 is YFSETQ. DNA of the CDR3: TGCGCCAGCAGCTTGCTAGCGGGAGGAAGGGAGCAGTACTTC. Translated, it gives CASSLLAGGREQYF.

V and J are TRBV19 and TRBJ2-7, with 8 bases identical to TRBD2. J gave up 3 bases and V 6 bases, and 7 bases lay outside the gene matches. Germline CDR1 LNHDA, CDR2 SQIVND (reference sequence). The CDR3 length is 14 residues. The CDR3 loop reads CASRAGLANYEQYF. Here the CDR3 DNA reads TGTGCCAGTAGGGCCGGACTAGCAAACTACGAGCAGTACTTC.

This clone showed up just once. The chain joins TRBV4-1 to TRBJ2-1, with TRBD2 matching 9 bases. The germline V gene encodes CDR1 MGHRA and CDR2 YSYEKL. The CDR3 length is 16 residues. V shed 2 bases, J shed 6 bases, and the junction held 8 bases outside the gene matches. CDR3 DNA: TGCGCCAGCAGCCAACTAGCGGGAAGTACGTCCAATGAGCAGTTCTTC. This sequence encodes CASSQLAGSTSNEQFF.

This chain connects TRBV7-9 to TRBJ2-7; 13 positions match TRBD2. The CDR3 runs 16 residues. Germline CDR1 reads SEHNR; CDR2 reads FQNEAQ (reference sequence). The ends lost 5 bases at V and 3 bases at J; junction bases unmatched: 7. The CDR3 spells CASSLWTSGGHYEQYF. CDR3 sequence (DNA): TGTGCCAGCAGCCTATGGACTAGCGGGGGCCACTACGAGCAGTACTTC. Full variable domain (outside the CDR3, taken from reference TRBV7-9 and TRBJ2-7): DTGVSQNPRHKITKRGQNVTFRCDPISEHNRLYWYRQTLGQGPEFLTYFQNEAQLEKSRLLSDRFSAERPKGSFSTLEIQRTEQGDSAMYLCASSLWTSGGHYEQYFGPGTRLTVT.

This chain connects TRBV18 to TRBJ1-1, with a possible D match to TRBD1 (5 bases). V was pared by 3 bases and J by 3 bases, with 11 bases between. The length of the CDR3 is 14 residues. Germline CDR1 KGHSH, CDR2 LQKENI. The CDR3 sequence: CASSPGRVDTEAFF. The DNA of the CDR3 is TGTGCCAGCTCACCCGGCAGGGTAGACACTGAAGCTTTCTTT.

The gene calls are TRBV7-2 and TRBJ2-2, with 7 bases identical to TRBD1. This CDR3 contains 15 residues. With V trimmed by 1 base and J by 4 bases, 3 bases remained unmatched. Germline V lookup: CDR1 SGHTA, CDR2 FQGNSA. CDR3: CASSLVGTATGELFF. CDR3 sequence (DNA): TGTGCCAGCAGCTTAGTTGGGACAGCCACCGGGGAGCTGTTTTTT.

This clone was picked up one time. The J gene is TRBJ1-3, the V gene TRBV14; unclear D gene. Germline values: CDR1 SGHDN, CDR2 FVKESK. This CDR3 spans 14 amino acids. Deletions cut 3 bases from V and 9 bases from J, with 15 bases between. The CDR3 region is CASSQSLQISTIYF. The CDR3 bases are TGTGCCAGCAGCCAGTCATTACAGATTTCCACCATATATTTT.

V usage is TRBV5-1 and J usage is TRBJ1-4; 7 bases agree with TRBD1. Trimming took 2 bases from V and 2 from J; bases not matched to a gene: 0. Germline V gene data show CDR1 as SGHRS and CDR2 as YFSETQ. The CDR3 consists of 14 residues. CDR3 DNA sequence: TGCGCCAGCAGCTTACAGGGGACTAATGAAAAACTGTTTTTT. As protein: CASSLQGTNEKLFF.

This sequence joins TRBV19 and TRBJ1-3, with 7 bases fitting TRBD1. There are 15 residues in the CDR3. V was clipped by 5 bases and J by 0 bases; unmatched bases: 4. Germline CDR1 LNHDA, CDR2 SQIVND (reference sequence). CDR3 DNA sequence: TGTGCCAGTAGTCACAGGGACAGCTCTGGAAACACCATATATTTT. It specifies CASSHRDSSGNTIYF.

J is TRBJ2-3 and V is TRBV18; TRBD2 matches at 8 bases. The CDR3 contains 18 residues. Germline CDR1 KGHSH, CDR2 LQKENI. V gave up 6 bases and J gave up 0 bases; unmatched junction bases: 14. CDR3 region: CASSRSPGGLGSTDTQYF. CDR3 sequence (DNA): TGTGCCAGCTCTCGATCCCCCGGGGGACTAGGGAGCACAGATACGCAGTATTTT.

The genes are TRBV19 and TRBJ1-1; D ambiguous. The V end lost 5 bases, the J end lost 8 bases, and 9 bases lay between the germline ends. The CDR3 is 11 residues long. The V gene's germline CDR1 is LNHDA and CDR2 SQIVND (reference sequence). The CDR3 region has the DNA TGTGCCAGTAGTTTACGGTTCGAAGCTTTCTTT. Amino acids: CASSLRFEAFF.

This sequence joins TRBV6-6 and TRBJ1-2, with 9 bases aligning to TRBD1. From germline, CDR1 is MNHNY and CDR2 SVGAGI (reference sequence). The junction had 11 bases not matched to a gene; V was cut back by 4 bases and J by 8 bases. The CDR3 spans 15 residues. This chain's CDR3 is CASSSVGGTGHGYTF. The CDR3 DNA follows: TGTGCCAGCAGTTCTGTGGGGGGGACAGGGCACGGCTACACCTTC.

The rearrangement links TRBV5-6 to TRBJ2-7, with TRBD2 identical over 8 bases. Trimming at V came to 3 bases and at J to 1 base, leaving 6 bases not matched to a gene. This CDR3 region has 15 residues. CDR1 SGHDT and CDR2 YYEEEE come from the germline V gene. In nucleotides, the CDR3 is TGTGCCAGCAGCTCCGGGACTAGGGCATCCTACGAGCAGTACTTC. It encodes CASSSGTRASYEQYF.

This sequence joins TRBV5-8 and TRBJ2-7, with no clear D. Between the trimmed V and J ends, which lost 2 bases and 0 bases, there was a span of 12 bases. Per germline, CDR1 SGHTS and CDR2 YDEGEE. The CDR3 runs 15 residues. The CDR3 loop reads CASSFSVGNSYEQYF. The DNA of the CDR3 is TGTGCCAGCAGCTTCAGCGTCGGCAACTCCTACGAGCAGTACTTC.

This clone was observed once. This chain uses TRBV9 with TRBJ2-7; the match to TRBD1 covers 8 bases. Trimming took 3 bases from V and 6 from J; bases not matched to a gene: 2. Germline CDR1 reads SGDLS; CDR2 reads YYNGEE. The CDR3 contains 12 residues. CDR3 bases: TGTGCCAGCAGCGCCACAGGGGGCGAGCAGTACTTC. As protein: CASSATGGEQYF.

The CDR3 spells CASSLARAGDNEQFF. As DNA, the CDR3 is TGTGCCAGCAGCTTGGCGCGGGCGGGGGACAATGAGCAGTTCTTC. The chain has TRBV5-5 and TRBJ2-1, with 7 bases aligning to TRBD2. The V gene end was trimmed by 0 bases and the J gene end by 5 bases; junction bases not matched to a gene: 5. CDR1 is SGHKS, CDR2 YYEKEE, per germline (reference sequence). The length of the CDR3 is 15 residues.

CDR3 loop: CASSPGSSNEKLFF. The CDR3 DNA is TGTGCCAGCTCACCAGGGAGCAGTAATGAAAAACTGTTTTTT. The rearrangement uses TRBV18 and TRBJ1-4; D not resolved. V lost 2 bases to trimming and J lost 4 bases, with 8 bases between them. The CDR3 consists of 14 residues. Germline V gene sequence: CDR1 KGHSH, CDR2 LQKENI.

The chain combines TRBV5-4 with TRBJ2-4; D is unclear. The ends were cut back, 0 bases at V and 3 bases at J, with 7 bases in the middle. CDR1 SGHNT and CDR2 YYREEE come from the germline V gene (reference sequence). The CDR3 loop spans 14 amino acids. DNA for the CDR3: TGTGCCAGCAGCTTGGCGAGTAGCAAAAACATTCAGTACTTC. As protein: CASSLASSKNIQYF.